The T cell receptor beta chain described here comes from a study of T cell clones after liver transplantation (dated by TCRdb to between 2018 and 2020). Regarding the study in general: Samples were obtained from ITN030ST, a randomized trial in which withdrawal of immunosuppression was attempted within 2 years of liver transplantation. Until randomization at 12-24 months post-transplant, subjects were given standard immunosuppression, with no induction therapy. Three of the eight recipients were HCV-positive; the others were transplanted for non-autoimmune, non-viral indications. Donor-reactive T cell clones were identified using TCRbeta sequencing after a pre-transplant mixed lymphocyte reaction and were then followed in post-transplant blood. Third party-reactive TCRbeta sequences were also identified from pre-transplant MLRs to serve as an antigen-independent comparator for donor-reactive sequences. Blood samples were collected pre-transplant, then pre-randomization ahead of withdrawal, and finally post-randomization once withdrawal had either been completed or failed. Tolerance was defined as complete withdrawal of immunosuppression for at least one year without a rise in liver enzymes beyond twice the upper limit of normal. The study cohort included 8 liver transplant recipients, of whom 3 were classified as tolerant and 5 as non-tolerant. The paper as a whole reports these results and caveats: When repertoire turnover was accounted for, significantly reduced detection of donor-reactive sequences was found in 7 of 8 subjects for CD4 and in 8 of 8 subjects for CD8. Since no allograft tissue specimens were available, donor-reactive T cells may have migrated into the graft instead of being deleted. Low numbers of available donor cells limited the measurable donor-reactive repertoire in two subjects. Donor-reactive sequences decreased more than third party-reactive sequences, which suggests partial antigen-specific deletion that was not related to withdrawal success. Conclusions were preliminary, limited by small, heterogeneous patient numbers and non-standardized post-transplant time points. In most of the 8 subjects, regardless of tolerance or HCV status, circulating donor-reactive CD4 TCRbeta sequences dropped significantly post-transplant.

High-throughput TCRbeta CDR3 sequencing of frozen genomic DNA was performed by immunoSEQ, including PCR amplification, mapping, bias correction and internal controls. The study's processing was this. Productive rearrangements were retained, and unique TCRbeta sequences were defined by the CDR3 nucleotide sequence together with the V and J gene. For classification of a sequence as donor-reactive, at least 5-fold expansion in CFSE-low cells relative to unstimulated pre-transplant cells and a frequency of at least 0.01% were required. Per-subject minimum frequency thresholds, based on the lowest-template unstimulated sample, ensured at least 90% detection power. Jensen-Shannon divergence between the top 1000 TCRbeta sequences after and before transplant was used to measure repertoire turnover. Changes in detection of donor-reactive sequences were assessed with two-sided Fisher's exact tests. The source is immuneACCESS, and TCRdb retained only in-frame sequences with V and J called. Part of the clones is not carried over; for the studies checked, unresolved V genes explain less than half of this, and the remainder is unexplained. Clonal size and the V and J genes are those of that table, whereas D and trimming came from the DNA. In all, the sample holds roughly 70,000 clones, and 80% of those were seen once. 0.45% to 0.65% of the sample comes from the top ten.

In the case of this clone: This receptor's antigen is unknown. Within one base of it there is no much larger clone, and no base qualities were kept.

The time point label of this sample denotes: pre-transplant. Unstimulated PBMCs, after thawing, were stained for CD3, CD4 and CD8 and then FACS-sorted into CD3+CD4+ and CD3+CD8+ populations. Randomization to immunosuppression withdrawal applied to every one of the 8 studied subjects. Genomic DNA was isolated with the Qiagen DNeasy Blood and Tissue Kit. V drops 3 bases and J drops 3 bases, leaving 9 bases in between. The CDR3, from cysteine to phenylalanine, totals 13 residues. Left in the record is the CDR3 DNA by itself, 39 bases read in frame from the first base. CDR1 is given as SGHDT and CDR2 as YYEEEE, both from the germline V gene.

The sequence was obtained from a human donor who received a liver transplant. The material sequenced was CD4+ T cells from blood, taken before liver transplant. The V and J segments used are TRBV5-6 and TRBJ1-2; the D gene is perhaps TRBD1, on 6 matching bases. The CDR3 loop reads CASSSRGHYGYTF. The DNA reads TGTGCCAGCAGCTCTCGGGGGCACTATGGCTACACCTTC. Beyond the CDR3, the reference TRBV5-6 and TRBJ1-2 genes provide the residues; the full variable domain reads: DAGVTQSPTHLIKTRGQQVTLRCSPKSGHDTVSWYQQALGQGPQFIFQYYEEEERQRGNFPDRFSGHQFPNYSSELNVNALLLGDSALYLCASSSRGHYGYTFGSGTRLTVV.